The rows below give T cell receptor beta chains drawn from one sample of a study of CD8 T cells in Susac syndrome. TCRdb processed the immunoSEQ multiplex PCR reads anew with MiXCR; each CDR3 protein has one entry. The table lists roughly 200,000 distinct CDR3 sequences, around 94% of them singletons. Sequencing input: CD4+ T cells from PBMCs. The source of these receptors is a human donor with Susac syndrome. Each CDR3 is given with its conserved first and last residue. D genes are given only for firm matches. For some rows the clone size is stated as once, few or many, or as a class when expanded; others skip it.

v_call,j_call,d_call,clone_size,cdr3_nt,cdr3_aa
TRBV20-1,TRBJ1-2,NA,once,TGCAGTGCTAGGACGAAGAACTATGGCTACACCTTC,CSARTKNYGYTF
TRBV28,TRBJ2-5,TRBD1,once,TGTGCCAGCAGTTTAGACTTGGGACAGGGAAAACAAGAGACCCAGTACTTC,CASSLDLGQGKQETQYF
TRBV20-1,TRBJ2-5,TRBD2,NA,TGCAGTGCTAGACAGACTAGCGGTCAAGAGACCCAGTACTTC,CSARQTSGQETQYF
TRBV12-3/TRBV12-4,TRBJ2-7,TRBD1,NA,TGTGCCAGCAGTTTAACCGGGACAGGGAACCCCTACGAGCAGTACTTC,CASSLTGTGNPYEQYF
TRBV3-1,TRBJ2-5,NA,NA,TGTGCCAGCAGCCAAGCACTCTGGGAGACCCAGTACTTC,CASSQALWETQYF
TRBV21-1,TRBJ1-2,NA,NA,TGTGCCAGCAGCAAAGCTTCAGACAGGGAGAACGACTATGGCTACACCTTC,CASSKASDRENDYGYTF
TRBV5-4,TRBJ2-5,NA,once,TGTGCCAGCAGCTTGAAGTTTGGAAAAGGGCGAGAGACCCAGTACTTC,CASSLKFGKGRETQYF
TRBV5-1,TRBJ2-7,NA,NA,TGCGCCAGCAGTTCTCGGGGCCGGTCTTGGGAGCAGTACTTC,CASSSRGRSWEQYF
TRBV28,TRBJ1-4,NA,NA,TGTGCCAGCAGTCGGGGGAATCGAAATGAAAAACTGTTTTTT,CASSRGNRNEKLFF
TRBV29-1,TRBJ2-5,NA,NA,TGCAGCGTAAGGCCGTCCCAAGAGACCCAGTACTTC,CSVRPSQETQYF
TRBV9,TRBJ2-6,NA,NA,TGTGCCAGCAGCCCCCATTGGGGGGCCAACGTCCTGACTTTC,CASSPHWGANVLTF
TRBV30,TRBJ1-1,TRBD1,NA,TGTGCCTGGGACAGGGGGTCGAACACTGAAGCTTTCTTT,CAWDRGSNTEAFF
TRBV29-1,TRBJ2-7,TRBD1,NA,TGCAGCGTTGAAGGAAGGGTGGAGACAGGGGGCGAGCAGTACTTC,CSVEGRVETGGEQYF
TRBV28,TRBJ1-5,NA,NA,TGTGCCAGCAGCTCCGTTGGGCTTCAGCCCCAGCATTTT,CASSSVGLQPQHF
TRBV3-1,TRBJ2-7,NA,NA,TGTGCCAGCAGCCCCCGCGGCGGCAGAACCTACGAGCAGTACTTC,CASSPRGGRTYEQYF
TRBV7-2,TRBJ1-3,NA,once,TGTGCCAGCAGCCCTGTCTATCACTCTGGAAACACCATATATTTT,CASSPVYHSGNTIYF
TRBV2,TRBJ2-2,NA,NA,TGTGCCAGCAGTGAAGAGGGAGGAGAAACCGGGGAGCTGTTTTTT,CASSEEGGETGELFF
TRBV7-3,TRBJ2-3,TRBD2,NA,TGTGCCAGCAGCTTCGCCGGACTAGCGGGGGGGCCAGATACGCAGTATTTT,CASSFAGLAGGPDTQYF
TRBV6-2/TRBV6-3,TRBJ2-2,NA,NA,TGTGCCAGCAAAGTACGGACACCGAACACCGGGGAGCTGTTTTTT,CASKVRTPNTGELFF
TRBV12-3/TRBV12-4,TRBJ2-3,NA,NA,TGTGCCAGCAGTTTAACGGGACGGACCACAGATACGCAGTATTTT,CASSLTGRTTDTQYF
TRBV27,TRBJ1-5,TRBD1,NA,TGTGCCAGCAGTCCGGACAGGGGATCTCCTCAGCCCCAGCATTTT,CASSPDRGSPQPQHF
TRBV28,TRBJ2-1,TRBD2,once,TGTGCCAGCAGTTTAAGGCTAGCGGGAGGGCCGTTAGGAAATGAGCAGTTCTTC,CASSLRLAGGPLGNEQFF
TRBV28,TRBJ2-7,TRBD1,NA,TGTGCCAGCAGTGGACCGGGACAGGGTGGATACGAGCAGTACTTC,CASSGPGQGGYEQYF
TRBV6-2/TRBV6-3,TRBJ1-2,NA,NA,TGTGCCAGCAGCCAACGGCCCCTGGGCGTCTATGGCTACACCTTC,CASSQRPLGVYGYTF
TRBV28,TRBJ1-3,NA,NA,TGTGCCAGCAGTTTGGGAGGGACGGCAGGAAACACCATATATTTT,CASSLGGTAGNTIYF
TRBV4-2,TRBJ2-1,NA,once,TGTGCCAGCAGCCAAGATAGCAGCGGTGAGCAGTTCTTC,CASSQDSSGEQFF
TRBV12-3/TRBV12-4,TRBJ1-1,NA,NA,TGTGCCAGCAGTTTAGGCAGGGGACACACTGAAGCTTTCTTT,CASSLGRGHTEAFF
TRBV15,TRBJ2-3,TRBD2,once,TGTGCCACCAGCCCCCAGGGGCGGGGGGTAAGCACAGATACGCAGTATTTT,CATSPQGRGVSTDTQYF
TRBV12-3/TRBV12-4,TRBJ2-5,TRBD2,NA,TGTGCCAGCAGTTTAGAGGGCGGGAGAATAGAGACCCAGTACTTC,CASSLEGGRIETQYF
TRBV30,TRBJ2-4,NA,NA,TGTGCCTGGGGCCCGGTCAAAAACATTCAGTACTTC,CAWGPVKNIQYF
TRBV5-1,TRBJ1-4,NA,NA,TGCGCCAGCAGCTTGGGACGGGATAGGAGGGAAAAACTGTTTTTT,CASSLGRDRREKLFF
TRBV10-3,TRBJ2-7,NA,NA,TGTGCCATCAGGGCCCTGGAGAGGGACGAGCAGTACTTC,CAIRALERDEQYF
TRBV15,TRBJ1-2,TRBD1,NA,TGTGCCACCAGCAGAGAATTCCCCGGGACAGTCTATGGCTACACCTTC,CATSREFPGTVYGYTF
TRBV7-9,TRBJ2-7,NA,NA,TGTGCCAGCAGCCCCGGCGGGAACTCCCTCTACGAGCAGTACTTC,CASSPGGNSLYEQYF
TRBV4-2,TRBJ2-2,NA,NA,TGTGCCAGCAGCCGGCAGCAGGGTAGAAACGCCGGGGAGCTGTTTTTT,CASSRQQGRNAGELFF
TRBV5-1,TRBJ2-1,TRBD2,NA,TGCGCCAGCAGCTTGGCCAGGGACTACAGCAATGAGCAGTTCTTC,CASSLARDYSNEQFF
TRBV28,TRBJ1-5,TRBD1,NA,TGTGCCAGCAGTTCCATGACAGGGGATAGCAATCAGCCCCAGCATTTT,CASSSMTGDSNQPQHF
TRBV5-1,TRBJ1-5,NA,NA,TGCGCCAGCAGCCCCCTTGGGGATAGCAATCAGCCCCAGCATTTT,CASSPLGDSNQPQHF
TRBV30,TRBJ1-1,NA,NA,TGTGCCTGTAGGGCATGGACAGCTTTGAACACTGAAGCTTTCTTT,CACRAWTALNTEAFF
TRBV20-1,TRBJ2-2,TRBD1,NA,TGCAGTGCTAGAGCGTGGGGGGGGACAGGGGACACCGGGGAGCTGTTTTTT,CSARAWGGTGDTGELFF
TRBV18,TRBJ1-1,NA,NA,TGTGCCAGCTCACCTCTCGGCAGGGAGAAAGCTGAAGCTTTCTTT,CASSPLGREKAEAFF
TRBV29-1,TRBJ1-3,NA,NA,TGCAGCGTTGAAGTGCCTGGAAACACCATATATTTT,CSVEVPGNTIYF
TRBV7-8,TRBJ2-5,NA,NA,TGTGCCAGCAGCTTAGGCCGGCTGAGAGGAGAGACCCAGTACTTC,CASSLGRLRGETQYF
TRBV20-1,TRBJ2-2,NA,NA,TGCAGTGCTAGTCAAGGCAGGGGGGCCTTAAACACCGGGGAGCTGTTTTTT,CSASQGRGALNTGELFF
TRBV20-1,TRBJ1-1,NA,NA,TGCAGTGCTAGAGTGAGTGCCACGGGTGAAGCTTTCTTT,CSARVSATGEAFF
TRBV9,TRBJ1-1,NA,NA,TGTGCCAGCAGCGGTCGGGGGAGTACTGAAGCTTTCTTT,CASSGRGSTEAFF
TRBV7-9,TRBJ1-1,TRBD1,NA,TGTGCCAGCAGCTTAATGGGACAGGGGAACACTGAAGCTTTCTTT,CASSLMGQGNTEAFF
TRBV4-1,TRBJ1-1,NA,NA,TGCGCCAGCAGCCAACCCGGGGGGACCACTGAAGCTTTCTTT,CASSQPGGTTEAFF
TRBV5-1,TRBJ1-1,NA,once,TGCGCCAGCTCCAGGGTGAACGCTGAAGCTTTCTTT,CASSRVNAEAFF
TRBV23-1,TRBJ2-2,TRBD1,NA,TGCGCCAGCAGTCGTCGCAAGGGGACAGGGACCACCGGGGAGCTGTTTTTT,CASSRRKGTGTTGELFF
TRBV15,TRBJ1-5,NA,NA,TGTGCCACCAGCAGAGGGTCCATGGACAATCAGCCCCAGCATTTT,CATSRGSMDNQPQHF